This TCR beta chain was captured by sequencing in a study of cytomegalovirus exposure and HLA in healthy donors. Overall study findings and caveats: Researchers catalogued roughly 150 TCR beta chains as cytomegalovirus-associated. Whilst most TCR sequences proved rare, a subset of public TCRs occurred across many donors.

The method was immunoSEQ multiplex PCR; TCRdb's version includes in-frame clones alone and lacks a portion of them. The sample includes about 120,000 clones, about 96% of them seen just once. With regard to this clone: Its target is unknown.

Germline V CDR1 and CDR2: LGHNA, YNFKEQ. There are 16 residues in the CDR3. Deletions cut 4 bases from V and 3 bases from J, with 17 bases between. The specimen was PBMCs. The receptor's source is a man aged 18 to 29 in good health and CMV-seronegative. The chain combines TRBV4-2 with TRBJ2-3; TRBD2 might be the D (6 bases). The CDR3 nucleotides read TGTGCCAGCAGCCCCCCGGCAGCGGGCTTTACAGATACGCAGTATTTT. It specifies CASSPPAAGFTDTQYF.